This TCR beta chain was retrieved from a study of metastatic and nonmetastatic thyroid tumors. The overall study: Across blood and tumor or nodule tissue, repertoires from malignant and benign thyroid patients were compared with one another. Study-wide results and limits: Compared with benign nodules, malignant thyroid tumors were reported to have significantly higher TCR beta diversity in both blood and tumor.

Methods used by the authors: Using the CDR3 differences seen across clinicopathological groups, the authors built a distant-metastasis classifier for papillary thyroid cancer, which was meant to discriminate distant-metastatic patients. TCRdb reprocessed the PCR reads via MiXCR. The V and J calls, along with clone size, are taken from TCRdb and not from the paper's own processing. This sample has 30,000 to 35,000 clones, with under 20% found just once. Germline V gene sequence: CDR1 SGHDT, CDR2 YYEEEE. The V end lost 4 bases, the J end lost 5 bases, and 12 bases lay between the germline ends. This CDR3 contains 13 residues. Ahead of thyroid surgery, no patient had received treatment of any kind. This clone showed up many times. Its antigen is unknown.

The chain combines TRBV5-6 with TRBJ1-1; D not resolved. Sequences were obtained from blood. The sequence derives from a female donor with papillary thyroid cancer or a benign thyroid nodule (not recorded which). Some clones in this sample may be carry-over from other donors' samples. CDR3 sequence (DNA): TGTGCCAGCAGCCACAGAGTTCGAACTGAAGCTTTCTTT. Its protein is CASSHRVRTEAFF.